The rows below give T cell receptor beta chains drawn from one sample of a study of CD8+ T cells in alopecia areata. The data were produced by immunoSEQ multiplex PCR, yet TCRdb's version contains in-frame clones alone and is incomplete. Of around 270,000 clones in the sample, 55% to 75% were seen once. Sample: CD4+ T cells sorted from blood, taken at week 24, from a patient treated with tofacitinib. The receptors were sampled from a human donor with alopecia areata. Each CDR3 is given with its conserved first and last residue. Size is stated for part of the rows, as once, few or many counts, or as a class when the clone is expanded.

J gene,clone size,V gene,CDR3 protein
TRBJ2-7,few,TRBV29-1,CSVWSGRSSYEQYF
TRBJ1-4,few,TRBV7-9,CASSLDRPLSEKLFF
TRBJ1-1,few,TRBV5-1,CASSLGVGMSTEAFF
TRBJ1-3,-,TRBV20-1,CSAAGGNTIYF
TRBJ2-3,-,TRBV30,CARSQRGGLADTQYF
TRBJ2-4,-,TRBV28,CASSSPAGGIQYF
TRBJ2-5,-,TRBV6-5,CASSRRGTQYF
TRBJ1-1,-,TRBV7-2,CASRARDRGSPNTEAFF
TRBJ1-2,once,TRBV6-5,CASKTGSYGYTF
TRBJ1-5,-,TRBV25-1,CASSERDNQPQHF
TRBJ1-5,-,TRBV29-1,CSVGQLNQPQHF
TRBJ2-3,-,TRBV5-1,CASSSADTQYF
TRBJ2-7,-,TRBV5-1,CASSLDGGPISEQYF
TRBJ1-4,-,TRBV18,CASSHRVNEKLFF
TRBJ2-5,few,TRBV5-4,CASSELSWTRQETQYF
TRBJ1-4,-,TRBV28,CASTPGTNEKLFF
TRBJ1-2,-,TRBV27,CASSWGQGAQRYTF
TRBJ2-7,-,TRBV27,CASSLYQGYEQYF
TRBJ2-7,-,TRBV6-1,CASSDRTAYEQYF
TRBJ1-5,-,TRBV7-9,CASSWENQPQHF
TRBJ2-5,-,TRBV18,CASSPAGGAETQYF
TRBJ2-1,-,TRBV9,CASSVEGTQRVEQFF
TRBJ2-2,once,TRBV12-5,CASGSRTGELFF
TRBJ2-3,-,TRBV10-3,CAISVGSTDTQYF
TRBJ1-5,few,TRBV7-2,CASSFGQGDQHF
TRBJ1-5,-,TRBV15,CATSTRQGRTNQPQHF
TRBJ2-4,-,TRBV9,CASSVAGLSDIQYF
TRBJ1-5,-,TRBV7-2,CASSLGGSVRQPQHF
TRBJ1-4,-,TRBV5-6,CASSRTPRSEKLFF
TRBJ1-5,-,TRBV4-1,CASSQDSRQPQHF
TRBJ1-1,-,TRBV15,CATSPPDRLNTEAFF
TRBJ2-5,once,TRBV4-1,CASSKRDVQETQYF
TRBJ1-1,-,TRBV5-1,CASSPLRGGTEAFF
TRBJ1-4,once,TRBV2,CASTGGANGEKLFF
TRBJ2-7,few,TRBV4-2,CASSQVGTREQYF
TRBJ1-1,many,TRBV6-1,CASAIRRNTEAFF
TRBJ1-1,-,TRBV29-1,CSVRGRGNTEAFF
TRBJ2-3,-,TRBV7-2,CASSLASGEGTDTQYF
TRBJ2-5,-,TRBV15,CATSRDVSSGFETQYF
TRBJ2-7,-,TRBV5-6,CASSLWPGDEQYF
TRBJ2-2,-,TRBV18,CASSPRTRANTGELFF
TRBJ1-3,few,TRBV7-6,CASSLRATGSSGNTIYF
TRBJ1-1,few,TRBV29-1,CSVGPGTYNTEAFF